Presented here are 6 T cell receptor beta chains from one specimen sequenced in a study of T cells in Graves' hyperthyroidism and ophthalmopathy. TCR beta CDR3 regions were amplified from RNA transcripts. The TCR CDR3 first-round RT-PCR relied on the HTBI primer set. TCRdb re-derived calls from the multiplex PCR reads in MiXCR, one entry per CDR3 protein. The data show 560,000 or so distinct CDR3 sequences, 46% seen once. Sequences were obtained from peripheral blood or thyroid tissue (not recorded which). These receptors all come from a woman between 18 and 29 years old with Graves' hyperthyroidism.

This clonotype showed up many times. The V and J genes are TRBV7-9 and TRBJ1-2; the D is unclear. CDR3 length equals 12 residues. V was cut by 2 bases and J by 6 bases, with 7 bases left in between. The V gene's germline CDR1 is SEHNR and CDR2 FQNEAQ (reference sequence). CDR3 protein: CASSLWDDGYTF. The CDR3 DNA follows: TGTGCCAGCAGCTTATGGGATGATGGCTACACCTTC.

Points on this clonotype: This CDR3 fails to terminate in the conserved phenylalanine or tryptophan, so it likely reflects a read error. The chain employs TRBV10-3 and TRBJ2-7, with 9 bases matching TRBD2. There are 15 residues in the CDR3. The V and J ends lost 10 bases and 5 bases, in that order; junction bases with no gene match: 15. Germline assignment: CDR1 ENHRY and CDR2 SYGVKD. CDR3 sequence (DNA): TGTGCCACCCTCAGAGAGAGCGGGAGGATCCACGAGCAGTACCTC. It translates to CATLRESGRIHEQYL.

There are a few counts of this clonotype. The chain carries TRBV4-1 and TRBJ2-5; D is unclear. V lost 1 base to trimming and J lost 1 base, with 10 bases between them. The CDR3 contains 15 residues. CDR1 is MGHRA, CDR2 YSYEKL, per germline. CDR3 sequence reads: CASSQGGSLQETQYF. The CDR3 bases are TGCGCCAGCAGCCAAGGAGGCAGCCTCCAAGAGACCCAGTACTTC.

This clonotype was found a few times. The CDR3 sequence is CSWEAVGPPYEQYF. CDR3 in DNA: TGCAGTTGGGAGGCTGTGGGACCACCCTACGAGCAGTACTTC. This rearrangement joins TRBV20-1 to TRBJ2-7; tentatively, D is TRBD2 (6 bases). CDR1 DFQATT and CDR2 SNEGSKA come from the germline V gene (reference sequence). V lost 8 bases and J 2 bases, leaving 19 bases between the germline ends. The CDR3 is 14 residues long.

The chain recombines TRBV7-9 with TRBJ2-5, with 10 bases aligning to TRBD2. The germline V gene encodes CDR1 SEHNR and CDR2 FQNEAQ (reference sequence). The length of the CDR3 is 15 residues. V shed 1 base and J 5 bases; nucleotides not matched to a gene: 4. The CDR3 protein is CASSLEAGGTETQYF. Written as DNA, the CDR3 is TGTGCCAGCAGCTTAGAAGCGGGAGGGACGGAGACCCAGTACTTC.

Note on this clonotype: A much more abundant neighbour one base away suggests this may be a read error. This sequence joins TRBV28 and TRBJ1-5; D is possibly TRBD1 (5 bases). V dropped 5 bases and J dropped 0 bases, with 11 bases sitting between them. Germline loops: CDR1 MDHEN, CDR2 SYDVKM. The CDR3 loop spans 15 amino acids. This CDR3 reads CASSTSGYSNQPQHF. The CDR3 DNA sequence: TGTGCCAGCAGTACCTCAGGGTATAGCAATCAGCCCCAGCATTTT.